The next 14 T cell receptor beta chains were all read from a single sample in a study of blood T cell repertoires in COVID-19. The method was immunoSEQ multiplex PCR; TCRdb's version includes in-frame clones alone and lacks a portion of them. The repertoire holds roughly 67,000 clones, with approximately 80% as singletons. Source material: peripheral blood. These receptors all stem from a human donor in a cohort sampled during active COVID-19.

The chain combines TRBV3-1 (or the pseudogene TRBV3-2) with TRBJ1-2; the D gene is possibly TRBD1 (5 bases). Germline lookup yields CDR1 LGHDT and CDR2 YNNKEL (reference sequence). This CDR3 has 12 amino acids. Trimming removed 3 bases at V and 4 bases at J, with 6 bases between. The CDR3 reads CASSHQGYGYTF. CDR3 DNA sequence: TGTGCCAGCAGCCATCAGGGCTATGGCTACACCTTC.

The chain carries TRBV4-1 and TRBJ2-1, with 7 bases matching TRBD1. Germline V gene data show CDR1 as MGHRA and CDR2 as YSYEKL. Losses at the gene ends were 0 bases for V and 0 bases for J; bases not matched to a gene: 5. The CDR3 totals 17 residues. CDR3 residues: CASSQDPGQASYNEQFF. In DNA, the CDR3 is TGCGCCAGCAGCCAAGATCCAGGACAGGCCTCCTACAATGAGCAGTTCTTC.

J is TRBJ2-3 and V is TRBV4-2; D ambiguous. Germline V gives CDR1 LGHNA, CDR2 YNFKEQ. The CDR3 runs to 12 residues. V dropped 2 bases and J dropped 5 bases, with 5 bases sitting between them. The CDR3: CASSQPKDTQYF. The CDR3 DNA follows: TGTGCCAGCAGCCAACCTAAAGATACGCAGTATTTT.

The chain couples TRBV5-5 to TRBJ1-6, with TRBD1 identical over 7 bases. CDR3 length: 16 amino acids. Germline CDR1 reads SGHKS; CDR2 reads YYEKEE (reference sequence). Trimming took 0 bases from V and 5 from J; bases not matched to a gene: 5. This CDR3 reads CASSLARDSHNSPLHF. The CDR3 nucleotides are TGTGCCAGCAGCTTGGCCCGGGACAGCCATAATTCACCCCTCCACTTT.

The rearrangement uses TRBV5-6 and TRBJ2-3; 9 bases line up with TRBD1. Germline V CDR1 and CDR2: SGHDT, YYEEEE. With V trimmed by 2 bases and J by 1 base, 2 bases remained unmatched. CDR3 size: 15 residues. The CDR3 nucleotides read TGTGCCAGCAGCTTACGGACAGGGGGCACAGATACGCAGTATTTT. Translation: CASSLRTGGTDTQYF.

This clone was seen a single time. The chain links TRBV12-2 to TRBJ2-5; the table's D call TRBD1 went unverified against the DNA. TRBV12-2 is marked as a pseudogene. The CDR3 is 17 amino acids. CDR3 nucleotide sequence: TGTGCAAGTCGCTTAGCTCGTGGTCAGGGGGTGAACGAGACCCAGTACTTC. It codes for CASRLARGQGVNETQYF.

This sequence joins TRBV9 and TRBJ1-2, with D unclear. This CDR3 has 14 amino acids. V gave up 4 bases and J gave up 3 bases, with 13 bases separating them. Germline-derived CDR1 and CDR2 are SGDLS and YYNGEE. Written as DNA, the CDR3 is TGTGCCAGCAGCCTAGGAGGGTCGGACTATGGCTACACCTTC. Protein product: CASSLGGSDYGYTF.

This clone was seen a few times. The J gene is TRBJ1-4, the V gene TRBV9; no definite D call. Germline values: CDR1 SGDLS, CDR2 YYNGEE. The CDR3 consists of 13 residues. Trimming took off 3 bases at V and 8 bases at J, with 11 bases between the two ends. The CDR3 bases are TGTGCCAGCAGCGCACTACTTGGGGAAAAACTGTTTTTT. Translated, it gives CASSALLGEKLFF.

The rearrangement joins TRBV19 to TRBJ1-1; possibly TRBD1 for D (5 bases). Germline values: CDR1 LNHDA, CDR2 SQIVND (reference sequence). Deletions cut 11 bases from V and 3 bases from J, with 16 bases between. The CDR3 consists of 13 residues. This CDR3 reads CAVLQGPYTEAFF. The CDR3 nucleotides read TGTGCCGTACTCCAGGGCCCTTACACTGAAGCTTTCTTT.

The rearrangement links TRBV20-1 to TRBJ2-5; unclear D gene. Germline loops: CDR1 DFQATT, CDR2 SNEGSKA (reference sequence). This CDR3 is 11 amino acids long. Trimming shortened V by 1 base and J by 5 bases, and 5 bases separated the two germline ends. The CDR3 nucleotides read TGCAGTGCTAGAGGCGGTGAGACCCAGTACTTC. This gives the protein CSARGGETQYF.

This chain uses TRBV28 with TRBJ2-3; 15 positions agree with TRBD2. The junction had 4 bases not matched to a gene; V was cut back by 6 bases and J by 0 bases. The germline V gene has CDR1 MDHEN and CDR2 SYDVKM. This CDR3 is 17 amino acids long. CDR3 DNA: TGTGCCAGCAGAGTGGGACTAGCGGGGGGTAGCACAGATACGCAGTATTTT. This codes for CASRVGLAGGSTDTQYF.

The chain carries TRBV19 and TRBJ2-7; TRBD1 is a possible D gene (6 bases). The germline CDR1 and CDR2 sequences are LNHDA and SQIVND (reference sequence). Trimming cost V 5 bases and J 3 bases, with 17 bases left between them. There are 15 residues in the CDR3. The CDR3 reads CASSSAWTAIYEQYF. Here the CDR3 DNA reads TGTGCCAGTAGTTCAGCCTGGACAGCAATCTACGAGCAGTACTTC. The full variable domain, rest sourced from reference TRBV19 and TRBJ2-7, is DGGITQSPKYLFRKEGQNVTLSCEQNLNHDAMYWYRQDPGQGLRLIYYSQIVNDFQKGDIAEGYSVSREKKESFPLTVTSAQKNPTAFYLCASSSAWTAIYEQYFGPGTRLTVT.

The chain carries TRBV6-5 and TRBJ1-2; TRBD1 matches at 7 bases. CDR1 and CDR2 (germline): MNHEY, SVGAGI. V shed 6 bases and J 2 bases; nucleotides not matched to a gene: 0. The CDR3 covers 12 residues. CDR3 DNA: TGTGCCAGCAGGACAGGGAACTATGGCTACACCTTC. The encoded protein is CASRTGNYGYTF.

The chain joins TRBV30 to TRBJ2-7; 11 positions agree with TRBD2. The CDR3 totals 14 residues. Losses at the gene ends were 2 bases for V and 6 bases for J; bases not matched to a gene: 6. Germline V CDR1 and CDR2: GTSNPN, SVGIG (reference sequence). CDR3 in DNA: TGTGCCTGGAGTACTACGACTAGCGGGGTCGAGCAGTACTTC. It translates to CAWSTTTSGVEQYF.